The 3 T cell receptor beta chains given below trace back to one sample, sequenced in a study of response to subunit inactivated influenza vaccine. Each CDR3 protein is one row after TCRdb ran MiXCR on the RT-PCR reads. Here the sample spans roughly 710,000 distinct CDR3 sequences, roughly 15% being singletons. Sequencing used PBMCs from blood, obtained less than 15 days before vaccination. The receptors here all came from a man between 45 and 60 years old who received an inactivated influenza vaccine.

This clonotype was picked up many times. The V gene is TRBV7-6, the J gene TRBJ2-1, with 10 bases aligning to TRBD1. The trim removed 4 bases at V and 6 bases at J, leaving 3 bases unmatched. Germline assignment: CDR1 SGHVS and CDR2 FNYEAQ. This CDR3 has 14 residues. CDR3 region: CASSSGQGGNEQFF. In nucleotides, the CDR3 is TGTGCCAGCAGCTCCGGACAGGGGGGCAATGAGCAGTTCTTC.

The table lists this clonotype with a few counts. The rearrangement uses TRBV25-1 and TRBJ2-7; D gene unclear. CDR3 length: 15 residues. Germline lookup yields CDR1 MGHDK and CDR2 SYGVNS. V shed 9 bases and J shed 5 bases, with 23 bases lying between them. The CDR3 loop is CARTPRFRWFDEQYF. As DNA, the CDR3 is TGTGCCAGAACCCCTAGGTTCCGCTGGTTTGACGAGCAGTACTTC.

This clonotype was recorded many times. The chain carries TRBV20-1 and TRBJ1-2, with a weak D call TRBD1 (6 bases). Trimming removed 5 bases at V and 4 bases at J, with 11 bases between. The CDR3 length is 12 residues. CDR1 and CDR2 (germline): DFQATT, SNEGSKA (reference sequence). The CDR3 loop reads CSAYSTGYGYTF. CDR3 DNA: TGCAGTGCTTACTCGACAGGCTATGGCTACACCTTC.